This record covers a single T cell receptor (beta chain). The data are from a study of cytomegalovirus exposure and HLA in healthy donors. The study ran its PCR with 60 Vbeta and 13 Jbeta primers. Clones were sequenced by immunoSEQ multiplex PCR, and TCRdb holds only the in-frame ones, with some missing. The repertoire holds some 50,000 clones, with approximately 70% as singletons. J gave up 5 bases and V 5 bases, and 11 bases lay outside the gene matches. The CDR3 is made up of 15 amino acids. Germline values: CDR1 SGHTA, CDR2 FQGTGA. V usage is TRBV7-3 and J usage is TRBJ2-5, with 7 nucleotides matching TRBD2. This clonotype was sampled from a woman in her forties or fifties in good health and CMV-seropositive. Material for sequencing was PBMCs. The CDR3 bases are TGTGCCAGCAGCCTCCGACTAGCCCCCGCGGAGACCCAGTACTTC. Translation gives CASSLRLAPAETQYF.